Listed below are T cell receptor beta chains from one sample, sequenced in a study of spatial heterogeneity in lung cancer. TCRdb called the 5' RACE reads again in MiXCR, with one record for every CDR3 protein. Of around 110,000 distinct CDR3 sequences in the sample, more than 10% were seen once. Sample: PBMCs, taken at follow-up. The receptors come from a male donor with early-stage non-small cell lung cancer. CDR3s include the opening cysteine and the closing phenylalanine or tryptophan. A D gene is named only where the DNA matches it firmly. The size entry is marked missing in some rows and otherwise reads once, few, many or a size class.

abundance	v_gene	j_gene	d_gene	CDR3aa	CDR3nt
few	TRBV10-2	TRBJ2-1	TRBD2	CASSGASGGYNEQFF	TGCGCCAGCAGTGGCGCTAGCGGCGGTTACAATGAGCAGTTCTTC
-	TRBV28	TRBJ1-2	-	CASSFSGRNYGYTF	TGTGCCAGCAGTTTTTCGGGCAGGAACTATGGCTACACCTTC
-	TRBV27	TRBJ1-2	-	CASSLGRAVGYGYTF	TGTGCCAGCAGTTTAGGCAGGGCGGTCGGCTATGGCTACACCTTC
many	TRBV9	TRBJ1-2	-	CASSLKDVGYTF	TGTGCCAGCAGCCTTAAGGACGTTGGCTACACCTTC
many	TRBV23-1	TRBJ1-5	-	CASSLYEQGNQPQHF	TGCGCCAGCAGTCTATACGAGCAGGGCAATCAGCCCCAGCATTTT
many	TRBV28	TRBJ1-5	-	CASSLSGTFNQPQHF	TGTGCCAGCAGTTTATCCGGGACATTCAATCAGCCCCAGCATTTT
few	TRBV6-6	TRBJ1-4	-	CASSYSDREKLFF	TGTGCCAGCAGTTACTCAGATCGTGAAAAACTGTTTTTT
-	TRBV19	TRBJ1-1	-	CASSGRGRTEAFF	TGTGCCAGTAGTGGCCGGGGTCGAACTGAAGCTTTCTTT
-	TRBV7-9	TRBJ1-1	-	CASSLDSPNTEAFF	TGTGCCAGCAGCTTGGACAGCCCGAACACTGAAGCTTTCTTT
few	TRBV5-5	TRBJ2-1	TRBD1	CASSPWTGLVYNEQFF	TGTGCCAGCAGCCCATGGACAGGGTTGGTTTACAATGAGCAGTTCTTC
many	TRBV28	TRBJ1-4	-	CASRNPGPNEKLFF	TGTGCCAGCAGGAACCCGGGGCCCAATGAAAAACTGTTTTTT
-	TRBV5-1	TRBJ2-5	-	CASKKGGLPYQETQYF	TGCGCCAGCAAGAAGGGGGGCCTCCCGTACCAAGAGACCCAGTACTTC
-	TRBV5-1	TRBJ1-6	-	CASSITGRSSYNSPLHF	TGCGCCAGCAGCATAACAGGAAGGAGCTCCTATAATTCACCCCTCCACTTT
few	TRBV11-2	TRBJ2-2	TRBD1	CASSFGTANTGELFF	TGTGCCAGCAGCTTCGGGACAGCGAACACCGGGGAGCTGTTTTTT
few	TRBV7-2	TRBJ1-2	-	CASSSSGGHYGYTF	TGTGCCAGCAGCTCATCAGGAGGGCACTATGGCTACACCTTC
-	TRBV7-2	TRBJ1-1	TRBD1	CASSLGTGGRTEAFF	TGTGCCAGCAGCTTGGGGACAGGCGGCCGGACTGAAGCTTTCTTT
-	TRBV12-3/TRBV12-4	TRBJ2-3	TRBD1	CASSTYRDRVTDTQYF	TGTGCCAGCAGTACCTACCGGGACAGGGTCACAGATACGCAGTATTTT
many	TRBV7-8	TRBJ2-5	-	CASSLANSGAVYF	TGTGCCAGCAGCTTAGCCAACTCCGGGGCGGTGTACTTC
few	TRBV6-2/TRBV6-3	TRBJ2-7	-	CASSPLDRNEQYF	TGTGCCAGCAGTCCCTTGGACAGAAACGAGCAGTACTTC
-	TRBV5-4	TRBJ2-7	-	CASSHRDLSSYEQYF	TGTGCCAGCAGCCACCGGGACTTAAGCTCCTACGAGCAGTACTTC
-	TRBV7-2	TRBJ2-1	TRBD2	CASSPRTSGGRYNEQFF	TGTGCCAGCAGCCCGAGGACTAGCGGGGGGAGGTACAATGAGCAGTTCTTC
-	TRBV20-1	TRBJ1-4	-	CSARDVTGPNEKLFF	TGCAGTGCTAGAGATGTTACAGGGCCCAATGAAAAACTGTTTTTT
few	TRBV28	TRBJ1-6	TRBD1	CASRGQGSSSYNSPLHF	TGTGCCAGCAGGGGACAGGGGTCGAGCTCCTATAATTCACCCCTCCACTTT
-	TRBV6-6	TRBJ2-1	-	CASSRQWALEQFF	TGTGCCAGCAGCCGACAGTGGGCCTTGGAGCAGTTCTTC
few	TRBV4-1	TRBJ2-2	TRBD2	CASSLRASGNTGELFF	TGCGCCAGCAGCCTTAGGGCTAGCGGAAACACCGGGGAGCTGTTTTTT
many	TRBV7-8	TRBJ1-2	TRBD1	CASSPQGADGYTF	TGTGCCAGCAGCCCACAGGGGGCGGATGGCTACACCTTC
many	TRBV29-1	TRBJ2-1	-	CSVGGKGGAPNEQFF	TGCAGCGTTGGAGGCAAGGGGGGGGCCCCCAATGAGCAGTTCTTC
-	TRBV7-6	TRBJ2-1	TRBD1	CASSLGSGTGAVHEQFF	TGTGCCAGCAGCTTAGGATCCGGGACAGGGGCCGTGCATGAGCAGTTCTTC
-	TRBV27	TRBJ2-6	-	CASSSHGGFSGANVLTF	TGTGCCAGCAGTTCACACGGGGGTTTCTCTGGGGCCAACGTCCTGACTTTC
few	TRBV6-2/TRBV6-3	TRBJ2-7	TRBD1	CAATGGPYEQYF	TGTGCTGCGACAGGGGGCCCCTACGAGCAGTACTTC
few	TRBV20-1	TRBJ1-1	-	CSASPTVGYTEAFF	TGCAGTGCTAGCCCCACGGTTGGGTACACTGAAGCTTTCTTT
-	TRBV10-2	TRBJ2-7	-	CASSEEPVYEQYF	TGCGCCAGCAGTGAGGAACCGGTTTACGAGCAGTACTTC
many	TRBV12-3/TRBV12-4	TRBJ2-7	-	CASSPNFYEQYF	TGTGCCAGCAGCCCCAACTTCTACGAGCAGTACTTC
-	TRBV7-9	TRBJ2-7	-	CASSLSGTTSYEQYF	TGTGCCAGCAGCTTATCAGGGACAACCTCCTACGAGCAGTACTTC
many	TRBV4-1	TRBJ2-1	-	CASSRHLVGGRDEQFF	TGCGCCAGCAGCCGCCACCTCGTCGGGGGCCGGGATGAGCAGTTCTTC
-	TRBV11-2	TRBJ2-2	-	CASSLGRLNTGELFF	TGTGCCAGCAGCTTAGGGCGTTTGAACACCGGGGAGCTGTTTTTT
many	TRBV20-1	TRBJ2-7	TRBD1	CSAASGQGYEQYF	TGCAGTGCTGCTTCAGGACAGGGCTACGAGCAGTACTTC
few	TRBV28	TRBJ1-1	TRBD1	CASSRTGLRTEAFF	TGTGCCAGCAGTCGGACAGGATTAAGAACTGAAGCTTTCTTT
-	TRBV29-1	TRBJ2-2	-	CSALGSNTGELFF	TGCAGTGCGTTGGGCAGCAACACCGGGGAGCTGTTTTTT
few	TRBV9	TRBJ1-5	-	CASSVRGSDQPQHF	TGTGCCAGCAGCGTTAGGGGTTCGGATCAGCCCCAGCATTTT
few	TRBV3-1	TRBJ1-2	-	CASSPGSPYGYTF	TGTGCCAGCAGCCCAGGGTCCCCATATGGCTACACCTTC
few	TRBV2	TRBJ2-5	-	CASSRDSKETQYF	TGTGCCAGCAGCCGGGACTCTAAAGAGACCCAGTACTTC
few	TRBV28	TRBJ2-1	-	CASESWTDSSYNEQFF	TGTGCCAGCGAATCCTGGACAGACAGCTCCTACAATGAGCAGTTCTTC
few	TRBV2	TRBJ1-1	-	CASTPMSQADAFF	TGTGCCAGCACCCCGATGTCACAGGCGGATGCTTTCTTT
few	TRBV4-1	TRBJ2-4	-	CASSQLWPGVENIQYF	TGCGCCAGCAGCCAGTTGTGGCCAGGGGTCGAAAACATTCAGTACTTC
-	TRBV4-1	TRBJ2-5	TRBD2	CASSQQLAGRARETQYF	TGCGCCAGCAGCCAACAACTAGCGGGGCGGGCCCGAGAGACCCAGTACTTC
many	TRBV28	TRBJ2-7	-	CASSLGGAAYEQYF	TGTGCCAGCAGTTTGGGGGGCGCGGCCTACGAGCAGTACTTC
many	TRBV24-1	TRBJ2-4	-	CATSDGHRNIQYF	TGTGCCACCAGTGACGGACATAGAAACATTCAGTACTTC
-	TRBV28	TRBJ2-1	-	CASSLSGGDEQFF	TGTGCCAGCAGTCTCTCCGGGGGTGATGAGCAGTTCTTC
many	TRBV4-2	TRBJ2-2	-	CASSQDNRGSTGELFF	TGTGCCAGCAGCCAAGATAACCGGGGGAGCACCGGGGAGCTGTTTTTT
many	TRBV11-2	TRBJ2-1	-	CASSLGDRQYNEQFF	TGTGCCAGCAGCTTAGGAGACAGGCAGTACAATGAGCAGTTCTTC
-	TRBV9	TRBJ2-7	TRBD2	CASSVGLAGVFEQYF	TGTGCCAGCAGCGTAGGGCTAGCGGGGGTCTTTGAGCAGTACTTC
few	TRBV20-1	TRBJ2-7	TRBD2	CSASLVERGSQQYF	TGCAGTGCTAGCCTCGTGGAGCGGGGGAGTCAGCAGTACTTC
many	TRBV29-1	TRBJ2-7	-	CSAATAASVQYF	TGCAGCGCCGCGACGGCGGCGTCAGTGCAGTACTTC
many	TRBV4-2	TRBJ1-4	-	CASSQEDSEKLFF	TGTGCCAGCAGCCAAGAGGATAGTGAAAAACTGTTTTTT